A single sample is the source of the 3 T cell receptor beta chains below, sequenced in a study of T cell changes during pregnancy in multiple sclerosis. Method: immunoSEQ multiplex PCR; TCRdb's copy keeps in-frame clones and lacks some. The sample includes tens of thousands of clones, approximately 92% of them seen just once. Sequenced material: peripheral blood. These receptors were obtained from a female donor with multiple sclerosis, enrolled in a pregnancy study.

CDR3 sequence: CASSYQTGGEGGYTF. CDR3 coding DNA: TGTGCCAGCAGCTACCAGACAGGGGGGGAAGGTGGCTACACCTTC. The chain employs TRBV28 and TRBJ1-2, with 9 nucleotides matching TRBD1. Losses at the gene ends were 6 bases for V and 7 bases for J; bases not matched to a gene: 12. The CDR3 is 15 residues long. Looked up from germline, CDR1 is MDHEN and CDR2 is SYDVKM.

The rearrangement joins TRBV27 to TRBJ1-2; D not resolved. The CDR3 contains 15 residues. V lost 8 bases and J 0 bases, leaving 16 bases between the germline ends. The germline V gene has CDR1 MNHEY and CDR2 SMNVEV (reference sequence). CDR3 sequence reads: CASGTRASANYGYTF. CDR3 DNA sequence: TGTGCCAGCGGTACCCGGGCCTCAGCTAACTATGGCTACACCTTC.

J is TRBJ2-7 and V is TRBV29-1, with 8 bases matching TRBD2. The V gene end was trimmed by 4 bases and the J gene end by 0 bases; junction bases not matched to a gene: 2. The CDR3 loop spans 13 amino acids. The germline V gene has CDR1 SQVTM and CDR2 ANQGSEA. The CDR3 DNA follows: TGCAGCGTTGGGAGCGGGAGCTCCTACGAGCAGTACTTC. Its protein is CSVGSGSSYEQYF.